This entry is about one T cell receptor beta chain. This clone has a handful of counts. Which antigen it targets is not known. Base quality data are lacking; no much larger clone is found one base away. The CDR3, cysteine through phenylalanine, is 13 amino acids long. Here the CDR3 DNA is all that survives: 39 bases in frame from base 1. CDR1 and CDR2, per the germline V gene, are SGHDT and YYEEEE. Trimmed from V: 4 bases; trimmed from J: 9 bases; junction bases lacking a gene match: 9. The sample comes from a study of blood T cell repertoires in COVID-19 (dated by TCRdb to between 2020 and 2021). Notes on the research overall: Samples covering the acute and convalescent phases of COVID-19 were provided by collaborators in the United States, Italy and Spain. A de-identified subject ID, COVID-19 status, age in years and sex were almost always included in the sample metadata. The repertoires were released in a freely available public database intended as a resource for research on the immune response to SARS-CoV-2. Samples were obtained from the ongoing ImmuneRACE study (first 160 participants) and from 950 to 1,500 subjects provided by 6 global collaborators. The prospective study material was composed of cDNA or gDNA derived from T cells, B-cell-depleted T cells, or PBMCs. Where available, HLA class I and class II types were taken from metadata supplied by the sample provider and were not determined by assay-based typing. Subjects who had been exposed to COVID-19, were actively infected with it, or had recovered from it provided the deeply sampled blood TCRbeta repertoires that made up the dataset. On the study overall, not on this receptor specifically: The quantity of clinical and demographic metadata differed by source and by participant and was supplied without curation.

Each collaborating institution followed its own protocols to collect whole blood in K2EDTA tubes. For TCRbeta analysis, collaborators shipped samples in one of three forms: frozen whole blood, isolated PBMCs, or DNA extracted from either of those sample types. The immunoSEQ Assay, a bias-controlled multiplex PCR, was used to amplify TCRbeta CDR3 regions from genomic DNA. Per the authors' processing: Nucleated cell counts per sample were estimated from amplification of reference gene primers within the assay. To quantify the absolute abundance of each unique TCRbeta CDR3 rearrangement, sequence reads were collapsed and filtered. For each sample, productive Simpson clonality was calculated as the square root of Simpson's diversity index across productive rearrangements. This immuneACCESS table, as held by TCRdb, lists in-frame sequences with V and J called but not all clones. Of the missing ones, under half trace to an unresolved V gene in checked studies; the others have no known cause. That table gives V, J and clone size, and the DNA gave D and trimming. The sample table contains 90,000 to 100,000 clones; only one count was recorded for around four fifths of them. The biggest ten clones account for about 10% of the sample.

Source material: peripheral blood. The source of this sequence is a man between 65 and 79 years old with acute or convalescent COVID-19. The V and J segments used are TRBV5-6 and TRBJ1-1, and 7 bases in between align with TRBD1. The nucleotide sequence is TGTGCCAGCAGCACGACTATGACAGGGCAAGCTTTCTTT. Protein translation: CASSTTMTGQAFF.